These 3 T cell receptor beta chains originate from one sample sequenced in a study of blood T cell repertoires in COVID-19. Here immunoSEQ multiplex PCR was the method, and the copy in TCRdb shows in-frame clones only, minus some. This sample has about 240,000 clones, with around 86% found just once. The sample taken for sequencing was PBMCs or T cells enriched from blood (not recorded which). The receptors stem from a woman aged 40 to 50 with acute COVID-19.

The V call is TRBV2, the J call TRBJ1-5, with D possibly matching TRBD1 (5 bases). V was shortened by 4 bases and J by 7 bases, with 20 bases between the two germline ends. This CDR3 has 16 residues. Germline V gene data show CDR1 as SNHLY and CDR2 as FYNNEI. The CDR3 is CASSGVGRAFRQPQHF. The CDR3 DNA reads TGTGCCAGCAGTGGGGTCGGCAGGGCGTTTCGGCAGCCCCAGCATTTT.

The chain links TRBV27 to TRBJ1-1; a possible D gene is TRBD1 (6 bases). The CDR3 loop spans 14 amino acids. Per the germline V gene, CDR1 is MNHEY and CDR2 is SMNVEV (reference sequence). Trimming took off 0 bases at V and 5 bases at J, with 10 bases between the two ends. The CDR3: CASSLSQGWTEAFF. The DNA for the CDR3 is TGTGCCAGCAGTTTATCCCAGGGGTGGACTGAAGCTTTCTTT.

The rearrangement joins TRBV12-5 to TRBJ2-3; D is perhaps TRBD2 (6 bases). Germline CDR1 reads LGHNT; CDR2 reads FRNRAP. V was pared by 4 bases and J by 3 bases, with 14 bases between. CDR3 length: 15 residues. The DNA for the CDR3 is TGTGCTAGTGGTTCGGGAGAGGCCTGGACAGATACGCAGTATTTT. It codes for CASGSGEAWTDTQYF.